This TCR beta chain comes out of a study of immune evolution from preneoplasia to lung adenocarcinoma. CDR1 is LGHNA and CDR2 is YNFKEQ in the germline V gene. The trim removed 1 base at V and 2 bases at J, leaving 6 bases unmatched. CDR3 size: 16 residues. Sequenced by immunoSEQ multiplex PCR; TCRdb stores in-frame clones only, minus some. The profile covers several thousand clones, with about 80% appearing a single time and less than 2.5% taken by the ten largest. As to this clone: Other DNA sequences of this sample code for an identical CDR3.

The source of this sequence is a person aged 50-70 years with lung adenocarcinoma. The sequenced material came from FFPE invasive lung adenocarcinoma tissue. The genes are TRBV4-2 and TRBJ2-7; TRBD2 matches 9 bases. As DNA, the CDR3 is TGTGCCAGCAGCCAAGCGGCGTCTAGCGGGACCTACGAGCAGTACTTC. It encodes CASSQAASSGTYEQYF.